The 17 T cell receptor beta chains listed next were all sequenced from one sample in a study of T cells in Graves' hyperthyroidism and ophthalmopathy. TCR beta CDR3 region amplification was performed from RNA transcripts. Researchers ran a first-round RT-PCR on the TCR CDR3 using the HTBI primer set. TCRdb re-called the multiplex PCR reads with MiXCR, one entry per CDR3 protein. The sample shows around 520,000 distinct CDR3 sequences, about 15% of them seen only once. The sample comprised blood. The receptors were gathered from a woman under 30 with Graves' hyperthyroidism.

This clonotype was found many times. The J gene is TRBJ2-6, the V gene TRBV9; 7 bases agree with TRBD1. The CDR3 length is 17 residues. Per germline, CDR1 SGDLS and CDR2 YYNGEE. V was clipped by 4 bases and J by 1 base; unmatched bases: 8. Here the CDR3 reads CASSPTGTESGANVLTF. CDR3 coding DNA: TGTGCCAGCAGCCCGACAGGGACGGAATCTGGGGCCAACGTCCTGACTTTC.

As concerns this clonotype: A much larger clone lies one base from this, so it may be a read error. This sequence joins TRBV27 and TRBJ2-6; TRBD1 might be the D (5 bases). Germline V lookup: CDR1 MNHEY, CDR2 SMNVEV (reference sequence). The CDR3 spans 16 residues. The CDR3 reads CGSSSRQNSGANVLTF. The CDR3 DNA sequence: TGTGGCAGCTCCTCTCGACAGAACTCTGGGGCCAACGTCCTGACTTTC.

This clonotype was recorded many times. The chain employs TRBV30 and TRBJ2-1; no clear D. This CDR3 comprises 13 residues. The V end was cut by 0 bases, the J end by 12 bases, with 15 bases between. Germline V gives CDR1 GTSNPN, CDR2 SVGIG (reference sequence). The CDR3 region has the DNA TGTGCCTGGAGTGTAGGGCTAGATGTTGTGCAGTTCTTC. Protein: CAWSVGLDVVQFF.

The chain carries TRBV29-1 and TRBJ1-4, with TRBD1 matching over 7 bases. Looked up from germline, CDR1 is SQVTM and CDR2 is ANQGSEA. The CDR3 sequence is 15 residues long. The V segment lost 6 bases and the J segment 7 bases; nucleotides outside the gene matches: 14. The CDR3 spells CSVPDGAGGSEKLFF. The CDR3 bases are TGCAGCGTACCCGACGGGGCAGGGGGTAGTGAAAAACTGTTTTTT. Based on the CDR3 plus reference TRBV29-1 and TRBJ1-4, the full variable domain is SAVISQKPSRDICQRGTSLTIQCQVDSQVTMMFWYRQQPGQSLTLIATANQGSEATYESGFVIDKFPISRPNLTFSTLTVSNMSPEDSSIYLCSVPDGAGGSEKLFFGSGTQLSVL.

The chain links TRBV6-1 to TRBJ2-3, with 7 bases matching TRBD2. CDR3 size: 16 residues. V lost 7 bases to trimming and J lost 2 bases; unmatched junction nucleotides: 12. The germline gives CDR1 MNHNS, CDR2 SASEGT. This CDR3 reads CASTQAASGYTDTQYF. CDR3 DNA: TGTGCCAGCACCCAGGCGGCTAGCGGTTACACAGATACGCAGTATTTT.

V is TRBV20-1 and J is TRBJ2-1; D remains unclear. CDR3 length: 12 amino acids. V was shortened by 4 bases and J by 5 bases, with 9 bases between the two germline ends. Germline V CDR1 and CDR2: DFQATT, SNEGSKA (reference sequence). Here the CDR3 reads CSAKYRNNEQFF. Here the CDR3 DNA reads TGCAGTGCTAAATATCGGAACAATGAGCAGTTCTTC.

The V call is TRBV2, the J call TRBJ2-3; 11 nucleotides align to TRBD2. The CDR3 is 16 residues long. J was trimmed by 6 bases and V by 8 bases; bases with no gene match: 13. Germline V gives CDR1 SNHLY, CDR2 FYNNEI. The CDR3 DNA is TGTGCCAGCGACCGGCCTAGCGGGAGGAATGGGGATACGCAGTATTTT. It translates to CASDRPSGRNGDTQYF.

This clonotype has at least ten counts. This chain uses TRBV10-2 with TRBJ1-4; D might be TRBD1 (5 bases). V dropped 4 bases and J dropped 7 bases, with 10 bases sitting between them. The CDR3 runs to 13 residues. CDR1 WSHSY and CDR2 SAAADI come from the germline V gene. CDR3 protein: CASSGGVGEKLFF. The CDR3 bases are TGCGCCAGCAGTGGAGGGGTCGGTGAAAAACTGTTTTTT.

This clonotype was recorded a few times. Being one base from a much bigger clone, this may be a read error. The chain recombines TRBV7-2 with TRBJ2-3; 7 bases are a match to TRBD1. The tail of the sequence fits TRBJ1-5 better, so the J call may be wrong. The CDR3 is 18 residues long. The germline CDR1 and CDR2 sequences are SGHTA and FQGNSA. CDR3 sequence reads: CASSTPRGGRAGTDTQHF. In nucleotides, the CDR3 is TGTGCCAGCAGCACCCCGAGGGGCGGGAGGGCCGGGACAGATACGCAGCATTTT.

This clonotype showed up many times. The DNA of the CDR3 is TGCGCCAGCAGCTTGGACAGTAGCGGGGGGGGATGGGAGACCCAGTACTTC. This codes for CASSLDSSGGGWETQYF. The chain combines TRBV5-1 with TRBJ2-5, with 11 bases aligning to TRBD2. CDR1 is SGHRS, CDR2 YFSETQ, per germline. This CDR3 spans 17 amino acids. J gave up 5 bases and V 0 bases, and 9 bases lay outside the gene matches.

Here the CDR3 reads CASSLIGRTNYEQYF. In DNA form, the CDR3 reads TGTGCCAGCAGCTTGATTGGGAGGACCAACTACGAGCAGTACTTC. The genes are TRBV11-2 and TRBJ2-7; D might be TRBD2 (6 bases). Trimming pared 3 bases from V and 3 bases from J, leaving 15 bases between. The CDR3 covers 15 residues. The V gene's germline CDR1 is SGHAT and CDR2 FQNNGV.

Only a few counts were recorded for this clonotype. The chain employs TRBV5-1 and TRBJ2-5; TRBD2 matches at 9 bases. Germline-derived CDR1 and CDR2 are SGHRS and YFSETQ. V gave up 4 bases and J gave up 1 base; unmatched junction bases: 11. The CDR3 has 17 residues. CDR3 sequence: CASSLTLAGTLQETQYF. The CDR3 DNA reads TGCGCCAGCAGCCTAACCCTAGCGGGAACCCTCCAAGAGACCCAGTACTTC.

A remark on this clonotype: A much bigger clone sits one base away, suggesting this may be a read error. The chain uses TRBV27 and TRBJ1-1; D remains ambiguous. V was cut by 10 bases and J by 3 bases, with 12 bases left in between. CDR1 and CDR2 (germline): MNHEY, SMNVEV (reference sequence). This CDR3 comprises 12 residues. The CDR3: CATGYLDTEAFF. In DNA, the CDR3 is TGTGCCACGGGGTACTTGGACACTGAAGCTTTCTTT.

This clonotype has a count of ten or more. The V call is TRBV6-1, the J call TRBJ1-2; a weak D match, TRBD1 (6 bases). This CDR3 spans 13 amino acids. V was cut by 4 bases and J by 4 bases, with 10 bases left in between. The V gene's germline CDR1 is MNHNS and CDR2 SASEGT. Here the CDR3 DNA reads TGTGCCAGCAGTGGGACAGCCTTCTATGGCTACACCTTC. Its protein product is CASSGTAFYGYTF.

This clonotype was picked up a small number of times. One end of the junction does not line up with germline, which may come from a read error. CDR3 protein: CASSSKLLQLLF. As DNA, the CDR3 is TGTGCCAGCAGCTCTAAGCTATTACAGCTCCTCTTT. V gene TRBV11-3 combines with J gene TRBJ1-1; D gene unclear. Germline V gene data show CDR1 as SGHNT and CDR2 as YENEEA. This CDR3 is built from 12 residues.

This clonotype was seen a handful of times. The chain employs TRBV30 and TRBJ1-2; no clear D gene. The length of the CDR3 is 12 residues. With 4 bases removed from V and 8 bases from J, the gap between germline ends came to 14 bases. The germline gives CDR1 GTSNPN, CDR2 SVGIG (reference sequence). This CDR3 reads CAWTTGGPGYTF. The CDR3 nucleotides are TGTGCCTGGACCACCGGCGGACCCGGCTACACCTTC.

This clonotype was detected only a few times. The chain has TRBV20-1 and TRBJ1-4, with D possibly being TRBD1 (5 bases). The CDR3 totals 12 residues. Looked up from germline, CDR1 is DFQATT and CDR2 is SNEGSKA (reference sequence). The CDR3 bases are TGCAGCCATCGGGGCACTAATGAAAAACTGTTTTTT. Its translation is CSHRGTNEKLFF.